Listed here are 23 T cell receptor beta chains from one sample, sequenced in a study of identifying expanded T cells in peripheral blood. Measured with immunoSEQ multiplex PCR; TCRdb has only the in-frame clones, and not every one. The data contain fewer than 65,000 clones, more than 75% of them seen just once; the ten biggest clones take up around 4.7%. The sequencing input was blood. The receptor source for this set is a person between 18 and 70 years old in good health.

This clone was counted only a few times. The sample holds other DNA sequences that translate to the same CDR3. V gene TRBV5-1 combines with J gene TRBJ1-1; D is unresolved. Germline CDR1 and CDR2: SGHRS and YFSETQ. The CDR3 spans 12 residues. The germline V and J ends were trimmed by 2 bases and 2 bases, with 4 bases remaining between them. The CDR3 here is CASSLTNTEAFF. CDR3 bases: TGCGCCAGCAGCTTAACCAACACTGAAGCTTTCTTT. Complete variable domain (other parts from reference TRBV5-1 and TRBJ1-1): KAGVTQTPRYLIKTRGQQVTLSCSPISGHRSVSWYQQTPGQGLQFLFEYFSETQRNKGNFPGRFSGRQFSNSRSEMNVSTLELGDSALYLCASSLTNTEAFFGQGTRLTVV.

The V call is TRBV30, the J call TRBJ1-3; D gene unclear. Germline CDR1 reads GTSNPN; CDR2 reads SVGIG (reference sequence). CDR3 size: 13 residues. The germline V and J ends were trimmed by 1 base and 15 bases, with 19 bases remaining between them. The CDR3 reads CAWSDPLGSSGYF. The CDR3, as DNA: TGTGCCTGGAGTGATCCTTTAGGGAGTTCTGGATATTTT. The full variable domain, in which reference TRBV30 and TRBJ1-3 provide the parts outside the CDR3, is SQTIHQWPATLVQPVGSPLSLECTVEGTSNPNLYWYRQAAGRGLQLLFYSVGIGQISSEVPQNLSASRPQDRQFILSSKKLLLSDSGFYLCAWSDPLGSSGYFGEGSWLTVV.

CDR3 sequence reads: CASSPPPGFEQYF. The CDR3, as DNA: TGTGCCAGCTCACCACCCCCAGGATTTGAGCAGTACTTC. V usage is TRBV18 and J usage is TRBJ2-7; D unclear. V was pared by 0 bases and J by 7 bases, with 10 bases between. CDR3 length: 13 amino acids. Germline-derived CDR1 and CDR2 are KGHSH and LQKENI.

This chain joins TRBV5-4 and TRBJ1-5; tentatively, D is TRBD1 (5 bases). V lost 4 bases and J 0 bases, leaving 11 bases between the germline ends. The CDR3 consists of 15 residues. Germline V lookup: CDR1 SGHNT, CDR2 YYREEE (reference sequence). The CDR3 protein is CASSLGGVSNQPQHF. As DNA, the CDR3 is TGTGCCAGCAGCCTCGGAGGGGTTAGCAATCAGCCCCAGCATTTT. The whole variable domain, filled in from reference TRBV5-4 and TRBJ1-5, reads ETGVTQSPTHLIKTRGQQVTLRCSSQSGHNTVSWYQQALGQGPQFIFQYYREEENGRGNFPPRFSGLQFPNYSSELNVNALELDDSALYLCASSLGGVSNQPQHFGDGTRLSIL.

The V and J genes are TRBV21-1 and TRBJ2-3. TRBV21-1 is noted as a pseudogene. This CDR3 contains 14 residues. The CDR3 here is CASSSPDNTDTQYF. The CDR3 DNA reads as TGTGCCAGCAGCTCCCCGGATAACACAGATACGCAGTATTTT.

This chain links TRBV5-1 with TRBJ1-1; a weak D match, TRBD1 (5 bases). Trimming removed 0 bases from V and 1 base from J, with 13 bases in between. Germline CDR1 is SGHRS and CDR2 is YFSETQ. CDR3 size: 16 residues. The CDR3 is CASSLGRGVGNTEAFF. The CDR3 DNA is TGCGCCAGCAGCTTGGGGAGGGGAGTCGGGAACACTGAAGCTTTCTTT. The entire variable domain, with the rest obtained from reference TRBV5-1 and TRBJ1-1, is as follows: KAGVTQTPRYLIKTRGQQVTLSCSPISGHRSVSWYQQTPGQGLQFLFEYFSETQRNKGNFPGRFSGRQFSNSRSEMNVSTLELGDSALYLCASSLGRGVGNTEAFFGQGTRLTVV.

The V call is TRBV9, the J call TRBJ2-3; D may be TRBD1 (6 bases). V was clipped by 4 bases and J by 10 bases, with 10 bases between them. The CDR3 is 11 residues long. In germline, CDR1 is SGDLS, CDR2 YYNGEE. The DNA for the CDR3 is TGTGCCAGCAGCTCAGGGGCGGCGCAGTATTTT. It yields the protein CASSSGAAQYF.

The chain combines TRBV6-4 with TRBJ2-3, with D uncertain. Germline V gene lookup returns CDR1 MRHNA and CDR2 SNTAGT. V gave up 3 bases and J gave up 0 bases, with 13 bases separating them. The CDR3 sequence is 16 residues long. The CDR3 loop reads CASSDSSVSSTDTQYF. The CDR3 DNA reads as TGTGCCAGCAGTGATAGCTCAGTATCTAGCACAGATACGCAGTATTTT.

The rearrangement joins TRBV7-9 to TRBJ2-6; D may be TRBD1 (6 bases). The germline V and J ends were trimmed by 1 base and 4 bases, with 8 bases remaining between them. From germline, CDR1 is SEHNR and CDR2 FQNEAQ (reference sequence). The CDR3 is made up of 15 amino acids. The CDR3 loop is CASSLEGTGANVLTF. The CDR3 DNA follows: TGTGCCAGCAGCTTAGAAGGGACAGGGGCCAACGTCCTGACTTTC.

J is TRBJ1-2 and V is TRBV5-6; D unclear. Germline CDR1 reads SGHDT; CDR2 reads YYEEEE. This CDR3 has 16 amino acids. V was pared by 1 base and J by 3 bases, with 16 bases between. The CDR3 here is CASSLTGSVVYYGYTF. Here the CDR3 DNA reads TGTGCCAGCAGCTTGACTGGGTCGGTGGTCTACTATGGCTACACCTTC.

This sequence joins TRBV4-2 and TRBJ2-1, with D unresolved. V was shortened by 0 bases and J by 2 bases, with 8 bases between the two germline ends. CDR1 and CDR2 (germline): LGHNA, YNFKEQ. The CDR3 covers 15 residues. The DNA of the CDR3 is TGTGCCAGCAGCCAAGAAACCCAAACCTACAATGAGCAGTTCTTC. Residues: CASSQETQTYNEQFF.

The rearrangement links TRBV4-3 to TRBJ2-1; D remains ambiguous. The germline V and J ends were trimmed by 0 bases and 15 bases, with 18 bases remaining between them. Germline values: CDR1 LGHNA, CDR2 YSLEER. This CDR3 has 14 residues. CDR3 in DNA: TGCGCCAGCAGCCAAGATCAAAAGGCCCTCCGGTGGTTCTTC. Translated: CASSQDQKALRWFF.

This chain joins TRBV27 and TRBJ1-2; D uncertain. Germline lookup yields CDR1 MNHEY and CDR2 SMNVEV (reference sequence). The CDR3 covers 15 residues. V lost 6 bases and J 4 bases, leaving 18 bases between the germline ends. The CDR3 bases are TGTGCCAGCAGAAGAGACTCCTCGGCAGTCTATGGCTACACCTTC. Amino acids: CASRRDSSAVYGYTF.

CDR3 nucleotides: TGTGCCAGCAGCCGTCGCGGGAATAGCGGGGGACACACAGATACGCAGTATTTT. Translation: CASSRRGNSGGHTDTQYF. The V and J genes are TRBV9 and TRBJ2-3; TRBD2 matches 9 bases. V gave up 4 bases and J gave up 2 bases; unmatched junction bases: 14. The CDR3 extends over 18 amino acids. Germline V gives CDR1 SGDLS, CDR2 YYNGEE.

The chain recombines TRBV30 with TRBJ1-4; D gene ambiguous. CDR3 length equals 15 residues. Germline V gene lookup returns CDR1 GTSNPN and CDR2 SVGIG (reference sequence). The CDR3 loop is CGRGHVPPKGEKLFF. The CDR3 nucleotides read TGTGGGCGCGGGCATGTCCCCCCAAAGGGCGAAAAACTGTTTTTT.

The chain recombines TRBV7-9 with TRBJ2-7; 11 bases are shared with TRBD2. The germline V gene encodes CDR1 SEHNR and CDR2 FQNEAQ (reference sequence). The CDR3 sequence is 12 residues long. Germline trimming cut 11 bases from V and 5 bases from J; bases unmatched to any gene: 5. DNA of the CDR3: TGTGCCGGGGGACTAGCGGACGACGAGCAGTACTTC. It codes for CAGGLADDEQYF.

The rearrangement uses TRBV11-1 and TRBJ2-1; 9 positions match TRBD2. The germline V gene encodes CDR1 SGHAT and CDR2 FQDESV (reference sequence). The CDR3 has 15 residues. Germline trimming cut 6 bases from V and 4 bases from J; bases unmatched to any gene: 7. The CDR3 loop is CASRSTSGPYNEQFF. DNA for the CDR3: TGTGCCAGCAGATCGACTAGCGGACCATACAATGAGCAGTTCTTC.

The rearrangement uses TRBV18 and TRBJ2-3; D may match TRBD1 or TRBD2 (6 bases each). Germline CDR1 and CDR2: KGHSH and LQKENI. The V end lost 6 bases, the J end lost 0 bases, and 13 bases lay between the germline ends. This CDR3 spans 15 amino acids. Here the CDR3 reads CASSEGDFSTDTQYF. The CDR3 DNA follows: TGTGCCAGCTCGGAGGGGGACTTTAGCACAGATACGCAGTATTTT.

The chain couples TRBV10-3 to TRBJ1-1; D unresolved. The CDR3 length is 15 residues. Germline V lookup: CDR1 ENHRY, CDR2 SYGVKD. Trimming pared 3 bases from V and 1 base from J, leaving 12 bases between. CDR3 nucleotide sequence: TGTGCCATCAGTGACGCCCGTTTGAGGAACACTGAAGCTTTCTTT. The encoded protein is CAISDARLRNTEAFF.

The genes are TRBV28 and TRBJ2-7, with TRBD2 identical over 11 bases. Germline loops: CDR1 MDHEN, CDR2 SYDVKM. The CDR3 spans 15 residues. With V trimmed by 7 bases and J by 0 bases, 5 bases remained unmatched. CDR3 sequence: CASTLAGGPSYEQYF. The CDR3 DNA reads TGTGCCAGCACTCTAGCGGGAGGCCCCTCCTACGAGCAGTACTTC.

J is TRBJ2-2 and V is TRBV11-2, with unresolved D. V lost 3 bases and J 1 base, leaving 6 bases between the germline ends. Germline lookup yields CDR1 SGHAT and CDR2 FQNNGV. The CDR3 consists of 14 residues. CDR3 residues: CASSFVRNTGELFF. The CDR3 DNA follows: TGTGCCAGCAGCTTCGTTCGGAACACCGGGGAGCTGTTTTTT.

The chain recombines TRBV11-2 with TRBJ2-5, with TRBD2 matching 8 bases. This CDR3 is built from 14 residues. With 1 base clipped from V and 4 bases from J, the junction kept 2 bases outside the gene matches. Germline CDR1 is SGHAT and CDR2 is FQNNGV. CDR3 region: CASSLAAGGETQYF. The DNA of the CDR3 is TGTGCCAGCAGCTTAGCGGCGGGGGGAGAGACCCAGTACTTC. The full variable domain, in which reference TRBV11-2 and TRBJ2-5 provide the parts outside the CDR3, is EAGVAQSPRYKIIEKRQSVAFWCNPISGHATLYWYQQILGQGPKLLIQFQNNGVVDDSQLPKDRFSAERLKGVDSTLKIQPAKLEDSAVYLCASSLAAGGETQYFGPGTRLLVL.

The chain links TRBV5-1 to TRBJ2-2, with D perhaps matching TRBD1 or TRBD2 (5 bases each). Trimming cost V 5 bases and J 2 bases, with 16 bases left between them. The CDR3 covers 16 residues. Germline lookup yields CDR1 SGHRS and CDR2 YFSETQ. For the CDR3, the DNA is TGCGCCAGCAGTACGAGGGGCGGCCCCAACACCGGGGAGCTGTTTTTT. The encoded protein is CASSTRGGPNTGELFF.